The 31 T cell receptor beta chains given below trace back to one sample, sequenced in a study of blood T cell repertoires in COVID-19. The table came from immunoSEQ multiplex PCR; TCRdb's copy has only in-frame clones and leaves some out. This table holds some 350,000 clones, nearly 90% found once. Sequencing used peripheral blood. Source of these receptors: a man aged 18 to 29 with active or convalescent COVID-19.

The rearrangement joins TRBV7-9 to TRBJ1-1; D is undetermined. The CDR3 is 15 amino acids. Trimming stripped 1 base from V and 3 bases from J, with 12 bases between. Germline CDR1 is SEHNR and CDR2 is FQNEAQ (reference sequence). CDR3 nucleotides: TGTGCCAGCAGCTTAGGACGGACTGGGGACACTGAAGCTTTCTTT. This codes for CASSLGRTGDTEAFF.

The CDR3: CASSGGQRSNQPQHF. The DNA for the CDR3 is TGTGCCAGCAGCGGGGGACAGCGTAGCAATCAGCCCCAGCATTTT. The chain uses TRBV11-2 and TRBJ1-5, with 7 bases that match TRBD1. The CDR3 has 15 amino acids. The V gene's germline CDR1 is SGHAT and CDR2 FQNNGV. J was trimmed by 0 bases and V by 5 bases; bases with no gene match: 4. Drawing the rest from reference TRBV11-2 and TRBJ1-5, the complete variable domain is EAGVAQSPRYKIIEKRQSVAFWCNPISGHATLYWYQQILGQGPKLLIQFQNNGVVDDSQLPKDRFSAERLKGVDSTLKIQPAKLEDSAVYLCASSGGQRSNQPQHFGDGTRLSIL.

The chain carries TRBV6-5 and TRBJ1-1, with 11 bases lining up with TRBD1. Germline trimming cut 0 bases from V and 2 bases from J; bases unmatched to any gene: 2. The CDR3 spans 16 residues. Germline V CDR1 and CDR2: MNHEY, SVGAGI. The CDR3 DNA sequence: TGTGCCAGCAGTTACTCCCGGACAGGGGGCAACACTGAAGCTTTCTTT. Translation: CASSYSRTGGNTEAFF.

The V and J genes are TRBV6-2 or TRBV6-3 and TRBJ2-1, with D perhaps matching TRBD1 (6 bases). The germline V and J ends were trimmed by 6 bases and 2 bases, with 17 bases remaining between them. The germline V gene has CDR1 MNHEY and CDR2 SVGEGT. The CDR3 sequence is 16 residues long. The CDR3 sequence: CASSSHRVTPYNEQFF. CDR3 DNA: TGTGCCAGCAGCTCCCACAGGGTAACCCCCTACAATGAGCAGTTCTTC.

In DNA, the CDR3 is TGTGCCAGCAGCGGGGGGCATAGAAACTTTAACTATGGCTACACCTTC. Its translation is CASSGGHRNFNYGYTF. The chain couples TRBV9 to TRBJ1-2; possibly TRBD1 for D (6 bases). Germline assignment: CDR1 SGDLS and CDR2 YYNGEE. Trimming pared 3 bases from V and 1 base from J, leaving 16 bases between. The CDR3 runs 16 residues.

This clone was counted once. The chain recombines TRBV19 with TRBJ1-1; D unclear. The CDR3 length is 12 residues. With 1 base removed from V and 10 bases from J, the gap between germline ends came to 10 bases. In germline, CDR1 is LNHDA, CDR2 SQIVND (reference sequence). This CDR3 reads CASSIGGGVAFF. The CDR3 coding sequence is TGTGCCAGTAGTATAGGCGGTGGTGTAGCTTTCTTT.

DNA for the CDR3: TGTGCCACCAGCAGAGATGAGGGGGATAATGAGCAGTTCTTC. This codes for CATSRDEGDNEQFF. This chain connects TRBV15 to TRBJ2-1; D may be TRBD1 (6 bases). CDR1 is LNHNV, CDR2 YYDKDF, per germline (reference sequence). The CDR3 extends over 14 amino acids. With 0 bases removed from V and 7 bases from J, the gap between germline ends came to 10 bases.

The chain combines TRBV18 with TRBJ1-1, with 7 bases identical to TRBD1. Per the germline V gene, CDR1 is KGHSH and CDR2 is LQKENI. This CDR3 is 13 amino acids long. V trimming: 1 base; J trimming: 7 bases; junction bases outside the gene matches: 3. The CDR3 sequence: CASSPQGAVEAFF. The CDR3 nucleotides are TGTGCCAGCTCACCACAGGGGGCGGTTGAAGCTTTCTTT.

This clone appeared once. The V call is TRBV5-6, the J call TRBJ1-4, with 11 positions matching TRBD1. Germline-derived CDR1 and CDR2 are SGHDT and YYEEEE. Germline trimming cut 4 bases from V and 0 bases from J; bases unmatched to any gene: 5. CDR3 size: 17 residues. The CDR3 sequence: CASSHGQGASTNEKLFF. In nucleotides, the CDR3 is TGTGCCAGCAGCCACGGACAGGGGGCTTCAACTAATGAAAAACTGTTTTTT.

The V call is TRBV7-2, the J call TRBJ2-7; 9 bases map to TRBD2. Germline V gene data show CDR1 as SGHTA and CDR2 as FQGNSA. The CDR3 length is 17 residues. Trimming at V came to 2 bases and at J to 3 bases, leaving 11 bases not matched to a gene. The CDR3, as DNA: TGTGCCAGCAGCTTAAGATGGGACTTGCGGGAGGGCTACGAGCAGTACTTC. Residues: CASSLRWDLREGYEQYF.

This clone was seen once. The chain is built from TRBV6-1 and TRBJ1-1; 9 bases are shared with TRBD1. The germline V gene has CDR1 MNHNS and CDR2 SASEGT. This CDR3 has 15 residues. J lost 3 bases, V lost 1 base, and 3 bases had no gene match. CDR3 coding DNA: TGTGCCAGCAGTGAAGTAGGGACAGGGTACACTGAAGCTTTCTTT. The encoded protein is CASSEVGTGYTEAFF.

The CDR3 loop is CAGRTVEGTDTQYF. CDR3 in DNA: TGTGCCGGACGGACAGTGGAGGGCACAGATACGCAGTATTTT. The chain carries TRBV2 and TRBJ2-3, with D possibly TRBD1 on 6 matching bases. The CDR3 is 14 amino acids. Trimming removed 11 bases from V and 1 base from J, with 16 bases in between. Germline V lookup: CDR1 SNHLY, CDR2 FYNNEI.

This clone was picked up one time. The rearrangement joins TRBV7-3 to TRBJ1-1; TRBD1 matches at 7 bases. CDR3 size: 14 residues. V was clipped by 5 bases and J by 3 bases; unmatched bases: 6. Germline CDR1 SGHTA, CDR2 FQGTGA. CDR3 in amino acids: CASSLTGVDTEAFF. The CDR3, as DNA: TGTGCCAGCAGCCTCACAGGGGTGGACACTGAAGCTTTCTTT.

The chain links TRBV13 to TRBJ2-7, with unresolved D. Between the trimmed V and J ends, which lost 2 bases and 7 bases, there was a span of 18 bases. From germline, CDR1 is PRHDT and CDR2 FYEKMQ (reference sequence). The CDR3 is 15 amino acids. CDR3 DNA: TGTGCCAGCAGCTTACCAGTGCGGAAGCTACGAGAGCAGTACTTC. Residues: CASSLPVRKLREQYF.

This chain links TRBV28 with TRBJ1-4; 8 positions match TRBD1. The germline gives CDR1 MDHEN, CDR2 SYDVKM. Trimming took 4 bases from V and 7 from J; bases not matched to a gene: 14. The CDR3 covers 17 residues. In nucleotides, the CDR3 is TGTGCCAGCAGTTCCCCCGGACAGGGAATGATCGGTGAAAAACTGTTTTTT. Translated: CASSSPGQGMIGEKLFF. Filled out from reference TRBV28 and TRBJ1-4, the complete variable domain reads DVKVTQSSRYLVKRTGEKVFLECVQDMDHENMFWYRQDPGLGLRLIYFSYDVKMKEKGDIPEGYSVSREKKERFSLILESASTNQTSMYLCASSSPGQGMIGEKLFFGSGTQLSVL.

The V gene is TRBV28, the J gene TRBJ1-5; D is possibly TRBD1 (6 bases). Trimming took off 2 bases at V and 0 bases at J, with 11 bases between the two ends. The CDR3 consists of 16 residues. The germline CDR1 and CDR2 sequences are MDHEN and SYDVKM. CDR3 amino acids: CASSLTGQYSNQPQHF. The CDR3, as DNA: TGTGCCAGCAGTTTAACAGGGCAATATAGCAATCAGCCCCAGCATTTT. The full variable domain, rest sourced from reference TRBV28 and TRBJ1-5, is DVKVTQSSRYLVKRTGEKVFLECVQDMDHENMFWYRQDPGLGLRLIYFSYDVKMKEKGDIPEGYSVSREKKERFSLILESASTNQTSMYLCASSLTGQYSNQPQHFGDGTRLSIL.

J is TRBJ1-1 and V is TRBV2; D is unclear. The CDR3 loop spans 13 amino acids. CDR1 and CDR2 (germline): SNHLY, FYNNEI. Trimming cost V 1 base and J 6 bases, with 9 bases left between them. CDR3 in amino acids: CASSEGGYPEAFF. CDR3 nucleotides: TGTGCCAGCAGTGAAGGAGGGTACCCTGAAGCTTTCTTT. Full variable domain (missing parts from reference TRBV2 and TRBJ1-1): EPEVTQTPSHQVTQMGQEVILRCVPISNHLYFYWYRQILGQKVEFLVSFYNNEISEKSEIFDDQFSVERPDGSNFTLKIRSTKLEDSAMYFCASSEGGYPEAFFGQGTRLTVV.

This chain connects TRBV28 to TRBJ2-5; 14 bases agree with TRBD2. V gave up 4 bases and J gave up 1 base; unmatched junction bases: 8. CDR3 length: 18 residues. The germline V gene encodes CDR1 MDHEN and CDR2 SYDVKM. In DNA, the CDR3 is TGTGCCAGCAGTTGGACTAGCGGGAGGTCCCGGACCCAAGAGACCCAGTACTTC. It codes for CASSWTSGRSRTQETQYF.

This sequence joins TRBV29-1 and TRBJ2-1, with TRBD2 matching over 8 bases. CDR3 length: 14 residues. The germline V gene has CDR1 SQVTM and CDR2 ANQGSEA. The J segment lost 4 bases and the V segment lost 1 base, leaving 3 bases of the junction unmatched. CDR3 nucleotides: TGCAGCGTTGAAGCGCTAGCGGGTTACAATGAGCAGTTCTTC. Amino acid sequence: CSVEALAGYNEQFF.

The chain recombines TRBV27 with TRBJ2-1; 7 bases align to TRBD1. Germline CDR1 is MNHEY and CDR2 is SMNVEV (reference sequence). Trimming at V came to 3 bases and at J to 6 bases, leaving 8 bases not matched to a gene. CDR3 length equals 15 residues. DNA for the CDR3: TGTGCCAGCAGTTTGGAACAGGGGTCCCGCAATGAGCAGTTCTTC. Protein product: CASSLEQGSRNEQFF.

V gene TRBV24-1 combines with J gene TRBJ2-7; the D gene is possibly TRBD1 (5 bases). Germline V gives CDR1 KGHDR, CDR2 SFDVKD. The CDR3 is made up of 15 amino acids. V lost 3 bases and J 3 bases, leaving 14 bases between the germline ends. The CDR3 nucleotides read TGTGCCACCAGTGATGGTTATCAGGGTGGCTACGAGCAGTACTTC. This codes for CATSDGYQGGYEQYF.

This sequence joins TRBV7-9 and TRBJ1-5, with 12 bases that match TRBD1. CDR1 is SEHNR and CDR2 is FQNEAQ in the germline V gene (reference sequence). The CDR3 has 16 amino acids. V was pared by 5 bases and J by 7 bases, with 9 bases of the junction left unmatched. The DNA for the CDR3 is TGTGCCAGCAGCGCAACGGGACAGGGGGCACGGCAGCCCCAGCATTTT. As protein: CASSATGQGARQPQHF.

The chain uses TRBV28 and TRBJ2-7; 12 bases are a match to TRBD2. CDR3 length equals 14 residues. The trim removed 4 bases at V and 2 bases at J, leaving 0 bases unmatched. Germline loops: CDR1 MDHEN, CDR2 SYDVKM. As DNA, the CDR3 is TGTGCCAGCAGTTGGACTAGCGGGACCTACGAGCAGTACTTC. It yields the protein CASSWTSGTYEQYF.

This chain joins TRBV19 and TRBJ1-4, with D perhaps TRBD1 (6 bases). Germline values: CDR1 LNHDA, CDR2 SQIVND (reference sequence). This CDR3 has 14 amino acids. V was cut by 6 bases and J by 7 bases, with 15 bases left in between. The CDR3, as DNA: TGTGCCAGTAGACAGGGTACTTCTGTTGAAAAACTGTTTTTT. It is translated as CASRQGTSVEKLFF.

The chain is built from TRBV9 and TRBJ2-4; D possibly corresponds to TRBD2 (6 bases). The V gene's germline CDR1 is SGDLS and CDR2 YYNGEE. The CDR3 length is 16 residues. V lost 1 base and J 2 bases, leaving 13 bases between the germline ends. CDR3 amino acids: CASSVTAGGSKNIQYF. The CDR3 DNA follows: TGTGCCAGCAGCGTAACAGCGGGTGGGTCCAAAAACATTCAGTACTTC.

The count of this clone is one. The chain employs TRBV5-1 and TRBJ1-1, with 12 bases fitting TRBD1. Trimming cost V 0 bases and J 1 base; bases outside gene matches: 4. Germline V gives CDR1 SGHRS, CDR2 YFSETQ. CDR3 length: 17 residues. The CDR3 reads CASSLGVGQGANTEAFF. The CDR3 coding sequence is TGCGCCAGCAGCTTGGGGGTGGGACAGGGGGCGAACACTGAAGCTTTCTTT.

This sequence joins TRBV24-1 and TRBJ1-2, with 8 nucleotides matching TRBD1. The CDR3 runs to 14 residues. V lost 3 bases to trimming and J lost 3 bases; unmatched junction nucleotides: 2. CDR1 is KGHDR, CDR2 SFDVKD, per germline. CDR3 DNA sequence: TGTGCCACCAGTGATCCGGGACAGGACTATGGCTACACCTTC. It yields the protein CATSDPGQDYGYTF.

This clone was seen a single time. The rearrangement uses TRBV19 and TRBJ1-4, with 8 bases matching TRBD1. Trimming at V came to 7 bases and at J to 0 bases, leaving 10 bases not matched to a gene. The CDR3 length is 17 residues. Germline assignment: CDR1 LNHDA and CDR2 SQIVND (reference sequence). CDR3 sequence reads: CASTDRGLPTTNEKLFF. CDR3 coding DNA: TGTGCCAGTACCGACAGGGGACTACCAACAACTAATGAAAAACTGTTTTTT.

The chain uses TRBV12-3 or TRBV12-4 and TRBJ1-1; 9 bases line up with TRBD1. The CDR3 has 13 residues. Trimming removed 6 bases from V and 10 bases from J; junction bases left unmatched: 9. DNA of the CDR3: TGTGCCAGCAGGCAACAGGGGGCGTTTGGAGCTTTCTTT. It yields the protein CASRQQGAFGAFF.

The V gene is TRBV7-2, the J gene TRBJ1-5; no firm D call. The CDR3 runs to 15 residues. Germline V gives CDR1 SGHTA, CDR2 FQGNSA. The V gene lost 6 bases and the J gene lost 0 bases, with 12 bases spanning the gap. The CDR3 nucleotides read TGTGCCAGCAGACGTAACAGCTATAGCAATCAGCCCCAGCATTTT. Protein: CASRRNSYSNQPQHF.

This clone was found a few times. This chain joins TRBV29-1 and TRBJ2-7, with unresolved D. The CDR3 is 11 amino acids. The germline CDR1 and CDR2 sequences are SQVTM and ANQGSEA. The V gene lost 7 bases and the J gene lost 0 bases, with 7 bases spanning the gap. CDR3 in DNA: TGCAGCGGAACAGCCTCCTACGAGCAGTACTTC. This sequence encodes CSGTASYEQYF.